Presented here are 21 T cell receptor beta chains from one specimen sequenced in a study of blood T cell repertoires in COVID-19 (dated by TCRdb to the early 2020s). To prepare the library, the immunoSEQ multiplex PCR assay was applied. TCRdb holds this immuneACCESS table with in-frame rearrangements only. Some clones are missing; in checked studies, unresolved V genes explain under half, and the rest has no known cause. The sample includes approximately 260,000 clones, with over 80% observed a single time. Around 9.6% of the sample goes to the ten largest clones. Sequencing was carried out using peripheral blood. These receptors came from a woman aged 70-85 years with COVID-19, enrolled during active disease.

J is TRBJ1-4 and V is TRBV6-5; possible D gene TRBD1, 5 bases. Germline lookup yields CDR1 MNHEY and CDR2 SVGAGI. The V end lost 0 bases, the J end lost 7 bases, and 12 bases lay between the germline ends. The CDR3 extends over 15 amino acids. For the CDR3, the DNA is TGTGCCAGCAGTTACTCGGGGGGGGGAGGTGAAAAACTGTTTTTT. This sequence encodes CASSYSGGGGEKLFF.

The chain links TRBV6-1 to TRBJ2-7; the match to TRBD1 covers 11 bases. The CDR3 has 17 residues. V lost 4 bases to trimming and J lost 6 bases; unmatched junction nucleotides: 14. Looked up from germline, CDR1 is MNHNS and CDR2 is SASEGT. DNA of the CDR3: TGTGCCAGCAGTGGCAATCTAAAGGGACAGGGGGTGACCGAGCAGTACTTC. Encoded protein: CASSGNLKGQGVTEQYF.

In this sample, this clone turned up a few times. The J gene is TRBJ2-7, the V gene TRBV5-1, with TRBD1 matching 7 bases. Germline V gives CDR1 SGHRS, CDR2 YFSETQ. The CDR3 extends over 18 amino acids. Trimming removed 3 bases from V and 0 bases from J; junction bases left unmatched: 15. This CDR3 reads CASSSRTGFLASSYEQYF. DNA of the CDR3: TGCGCCAGCAGCTCCCGGACAGGCTTCCTCGCGAGCTCCTACGAGCAGTACTTC.

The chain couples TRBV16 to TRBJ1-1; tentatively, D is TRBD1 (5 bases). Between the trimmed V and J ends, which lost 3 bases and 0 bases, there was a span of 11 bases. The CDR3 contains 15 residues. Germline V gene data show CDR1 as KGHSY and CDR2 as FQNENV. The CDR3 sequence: CASSQAGYMNTEAFF. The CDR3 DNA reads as TGTGCCAGCAGCCAGGCAGGGTACATGAACACTGAAGCTTTCTTT.

CDR3 in amino acids: CASSSKTGNQPQHF. The CDR3 DNA reads TGTGCCAGCAGCTCAAAGACGGGGAATCAGCCCCAGCATTTT. V gene TRBV28 combines with J gene TRBJ1-5, with D unresolved. The germline V gene has CDR1 MDHEN and CDR2 SYDVKM. V was shortened by 6 bases and J by 4 bases, with 13 bases between the two germline ends. This CDR3 has 14 residues. Variable domain in full (rest from reference TRBV28 and TRBJ1-5): DVKVTQSSRYLVKRTGEKVFLECVQDMDHENMFWYRQDPGLGLRLIYFSYDVKMKEKGDIPEGYSVSREKKERFSLILESASTNQTSMYLCASSSKTGNQPQHFGDGTRLSIL.

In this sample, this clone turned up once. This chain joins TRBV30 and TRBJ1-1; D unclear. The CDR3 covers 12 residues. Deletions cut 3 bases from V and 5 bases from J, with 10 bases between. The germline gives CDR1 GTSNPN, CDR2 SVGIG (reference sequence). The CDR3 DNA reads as TGTGCCTGGAGCGAGAGGAGGACTGAAGCTTTCTTT. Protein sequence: CAWSERRTEAFF.

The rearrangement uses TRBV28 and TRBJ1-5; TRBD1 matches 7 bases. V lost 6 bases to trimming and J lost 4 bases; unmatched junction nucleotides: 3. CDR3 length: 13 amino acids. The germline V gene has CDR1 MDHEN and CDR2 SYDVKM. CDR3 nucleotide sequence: TGTGCCAGCAGGGGACAGTCAAATCAGCCCCAGCATTTT. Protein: CASRGQSNQPQHF.

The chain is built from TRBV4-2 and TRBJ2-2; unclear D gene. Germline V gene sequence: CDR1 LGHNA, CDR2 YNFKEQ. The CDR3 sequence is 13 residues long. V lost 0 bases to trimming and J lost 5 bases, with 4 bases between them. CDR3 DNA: TGTGCCAGCAGCCAAGATCTAACCGGGGAGCTGTTTTTT. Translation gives CASSQDLTGELFF.

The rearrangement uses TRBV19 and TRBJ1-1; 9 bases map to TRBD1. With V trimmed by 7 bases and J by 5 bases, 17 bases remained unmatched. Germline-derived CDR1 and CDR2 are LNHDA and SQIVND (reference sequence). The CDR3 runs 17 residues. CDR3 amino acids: CASINPGTGSGGTEAFF. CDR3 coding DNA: TGTGCCAGTATCAATCCCGGGACAGGGAGTGGGGGTACTGAAGCTTTCTTT.

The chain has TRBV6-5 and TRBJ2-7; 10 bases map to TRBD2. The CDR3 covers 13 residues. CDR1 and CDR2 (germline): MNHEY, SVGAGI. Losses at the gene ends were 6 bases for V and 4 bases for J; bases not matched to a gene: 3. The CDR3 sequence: CASRTSGLYEQYF. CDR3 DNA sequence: TGTGCCAGCAGGACTAGCGGGTTGTACGAGCAGTACTTC.

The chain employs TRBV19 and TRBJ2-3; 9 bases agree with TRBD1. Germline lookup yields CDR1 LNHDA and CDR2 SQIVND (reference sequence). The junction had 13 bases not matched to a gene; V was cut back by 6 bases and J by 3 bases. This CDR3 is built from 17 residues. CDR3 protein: CASSPVGDRDGTDTQYF. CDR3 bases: TGTGCCAGTAGCCCCGTCGGGGACAGGGACGGTACAGATACGCAGTATTTT.

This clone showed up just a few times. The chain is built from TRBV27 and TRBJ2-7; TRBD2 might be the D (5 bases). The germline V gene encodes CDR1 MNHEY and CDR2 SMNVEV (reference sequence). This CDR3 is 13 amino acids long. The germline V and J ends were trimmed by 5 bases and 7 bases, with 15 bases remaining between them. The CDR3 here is CASSVSRGEEQYF. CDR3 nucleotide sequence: TGTGCCAGCAGTGTCTCACGGGGTGAAGAGCAGTACTTC.

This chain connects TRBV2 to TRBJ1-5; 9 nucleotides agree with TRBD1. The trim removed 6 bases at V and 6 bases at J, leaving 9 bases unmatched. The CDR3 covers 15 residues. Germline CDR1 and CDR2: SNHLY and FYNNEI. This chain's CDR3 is CASRPNTGGGQPQHF. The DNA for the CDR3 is TGTGCCAGCAGACCAAACACAGGGGGCGGTCAGCCCCAGCATTTT.

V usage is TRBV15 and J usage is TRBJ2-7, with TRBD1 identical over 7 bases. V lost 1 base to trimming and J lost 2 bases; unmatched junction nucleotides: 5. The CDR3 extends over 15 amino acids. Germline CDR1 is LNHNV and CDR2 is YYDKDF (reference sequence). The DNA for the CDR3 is TGTGCCACCAGCAGAGCCCGACAGGGCACCTACGAGCAGTACTTC. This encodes CATSRARQGTYEQYF.

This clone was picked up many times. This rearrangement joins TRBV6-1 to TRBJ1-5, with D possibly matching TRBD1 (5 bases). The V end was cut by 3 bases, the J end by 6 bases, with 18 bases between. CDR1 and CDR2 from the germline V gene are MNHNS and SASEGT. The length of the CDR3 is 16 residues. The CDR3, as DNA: TGTGCCAGCAGTGATTCCCAGGGTGTCACGGTTCAGCCCCAGCATTTT. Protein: CASSDSQGVTVQPQHF.

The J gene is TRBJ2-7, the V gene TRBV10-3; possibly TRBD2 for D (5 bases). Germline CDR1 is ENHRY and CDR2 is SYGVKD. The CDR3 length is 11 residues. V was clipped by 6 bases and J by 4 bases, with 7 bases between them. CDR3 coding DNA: TGTGCCATCAGCCGGGGATACGAGCAGTACTTC. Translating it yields CAISRGYEQYF.

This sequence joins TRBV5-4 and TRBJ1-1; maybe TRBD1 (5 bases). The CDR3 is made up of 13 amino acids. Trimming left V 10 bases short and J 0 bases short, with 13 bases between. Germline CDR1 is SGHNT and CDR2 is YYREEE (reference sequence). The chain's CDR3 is CALIDRMNTEAFF. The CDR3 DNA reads TGTGCCCTAATAGACAGAATGAACACTGAAGCTTTCTTT.

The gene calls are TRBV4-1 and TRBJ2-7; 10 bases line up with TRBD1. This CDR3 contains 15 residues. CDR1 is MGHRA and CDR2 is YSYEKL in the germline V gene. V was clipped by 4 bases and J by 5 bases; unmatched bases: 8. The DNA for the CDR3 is TGCGCCAGCAGCCCACGCGGGACAGGGGTGGACGAGCAGTACTTC. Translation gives CASSPRGTGVDEQYF.

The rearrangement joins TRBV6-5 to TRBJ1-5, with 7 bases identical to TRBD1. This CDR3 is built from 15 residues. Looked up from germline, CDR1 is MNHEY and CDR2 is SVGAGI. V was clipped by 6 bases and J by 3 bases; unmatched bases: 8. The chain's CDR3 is CASSPAQGHNQPQHF. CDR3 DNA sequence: TGTGCCAGCAGCCCCGCACAGGGGCACAATCAGCCCCAGCATTTT.

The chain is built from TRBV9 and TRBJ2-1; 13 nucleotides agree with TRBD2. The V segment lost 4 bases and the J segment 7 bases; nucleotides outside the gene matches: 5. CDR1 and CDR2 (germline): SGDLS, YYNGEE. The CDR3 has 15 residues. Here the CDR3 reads CASSMGLAGRNEQFF. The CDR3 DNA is TGTGCCAGCAGCATGGGACTAGCGGGGAGGAATGAGCAGTTCTTC.

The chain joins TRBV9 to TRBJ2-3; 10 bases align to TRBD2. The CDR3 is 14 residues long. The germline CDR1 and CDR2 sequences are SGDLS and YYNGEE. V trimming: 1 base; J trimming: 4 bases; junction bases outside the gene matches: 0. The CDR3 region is CASSVLAGADTQYF. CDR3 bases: TGTGCCAGCAGCGTACTAGCGGGAGCAGATACGCAGTATTTT.